The clone carrying this T cell receptor (beta chain) was detected only a few times. The source of the sample is a study of T-cell reconstitution after alpha-beta-depleted transplantation in children. Germline-derived CDR1 and CDR2 are DFQATT and SNEGSKA (reference sequence). The CDR3 contains 13 residues. Trimming shortened V by 3 bases and J by 4 bases, and 12 bases separated the two germline ends. Library preparation (for TCRbeta) was performed with unique molecular identifiers. One entry per CDR3 protein results from TCRdb running MiXCR on the PCR reads. The data show about 980,000 distinct CDR3 sequences, about 30% seen once.

The chain links TRBV20-1 to TRBJ2-5; D call uncertain. Sequencing was performed on PBMCs, mostly from graft donor cells, taken 360 days after TCRalphabeta/CD19-depleted stem cell transplant. The clonotype was recovered from a boy younger than two who had a stem cell transplant for SCID, so the T cells may come from the graft donor. The CDR3 spells CSASSVGLETQYF. The CDR3, as DNA: TGCAGTGCTAGTTCAGTAGGTCTAGAGACCCAGTACTTC.